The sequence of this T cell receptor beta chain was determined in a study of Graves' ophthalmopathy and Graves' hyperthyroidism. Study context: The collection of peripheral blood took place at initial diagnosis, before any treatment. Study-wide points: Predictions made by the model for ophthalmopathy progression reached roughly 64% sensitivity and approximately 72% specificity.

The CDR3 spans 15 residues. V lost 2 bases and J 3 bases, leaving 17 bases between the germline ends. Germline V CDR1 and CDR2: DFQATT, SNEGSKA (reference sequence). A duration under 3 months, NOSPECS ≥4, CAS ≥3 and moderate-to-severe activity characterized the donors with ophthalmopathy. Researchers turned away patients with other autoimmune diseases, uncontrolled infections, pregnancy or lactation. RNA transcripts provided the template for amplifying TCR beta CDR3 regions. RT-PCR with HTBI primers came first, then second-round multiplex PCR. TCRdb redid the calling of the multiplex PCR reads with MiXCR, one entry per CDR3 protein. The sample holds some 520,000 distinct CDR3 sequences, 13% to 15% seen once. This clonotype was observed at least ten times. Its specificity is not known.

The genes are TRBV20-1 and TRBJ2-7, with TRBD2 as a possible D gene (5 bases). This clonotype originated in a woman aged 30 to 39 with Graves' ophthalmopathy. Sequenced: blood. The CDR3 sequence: CSARPWRVLYYEQYF. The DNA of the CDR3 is TGCAGTGCTAGACCTTGGCGGGTACTTTACTACGAGCAGTACTTC.